These 24 T cell receptor beta chains share one sample of origin, sequenced in a study of blood T cell repertoires in COVID-19. The assay was immunoSEQ multiplex PCR, and TCRdb's table has in-frame clones only and misses some. Here the sample spans about 150,000 clones, roughly 87% being singletons. The material sequenced was PBMCs or T cells enriched from blood (not recorded which). These receptors all come from a woman between 40 and 50 years old who had been exposed to COVID-19.

The chain is built from TRBV28 and TRBJ1-2, with 12 bases fitting TRBD1. J gave up 4 bases and V 7 bases, and 4 bases lay outside the gene matches. Germline-derived CDR1 and CDR2 are MDHEN and SYDVKM. This CDR3 has 14 residues. The CDR3 is CASNRDRGLYGYTF. For the CDR3, the DNA is TGTGCCAGCAATAGGGACAGGGGGCTCTATGGCTACACCTTC.

V and J are TRBV21-1 and TRBJ2-5; the table's D call of TRBD2 was not tested on the DNA. TRBV21-1 is tagged as a pseudogene. This CDR3 has 13 amino acids. Written as DNA, the CDR3 is TGTGCCAGCAGGCCGGGGGGGCGCGAGACCCAGTACTTC. Translation gives CASRPGGRETQYF.

The chain combines TRBV27 with TRBJ1-5; tentatively, D is TRBD1 (6 bases). V lost 8 bases, J lost 9 bases, and 14 bases lay in between. This CDR3 region has 12 residues. The germline V gene has CDR1 MNHEY and CDR2 SMNVEV (reference sequence). The chain's CDR3 is CASSQGKAPQHF. The CDR3, as DNA: TGTGCCAGCTCGCAGGGGAAGGCGCCCCAGCATTTT.

This chain links TRBV11-3 with TRBJ2-2; 8 bases match TRBD1. Germline loops: CDR1 SGHNT, CDR2 YENEEA. The CDR3 covers 15 residues. Trimming removed 3 bases from V and 1 base from J; junction bases left unmatched: 1. The CDR3 region has the DNA TGTGCCAGCAGCTTGGGACAGGTGAACACCGGGGAGCTGTTTTTT. Its protein is CASSLGQVNTGELFF. The entire variable domain, with the rest obtained from reference TRBV11-3 and TRBJ2-2, is as follows: EAGVVQSPRYKIIEKKQPVAFWCNPISGHNTLYWYLQNLGQGPELLIRYENEEAVDDSQLPKDRFSAERLKGVDSTLKIQPAELGDSAVYLCASSLGQVNTGELFFGEGSRLTVL.

The J gene is TRBJ2-2, the V gene TRBV28; TRBD1 matches at 7 bases. J was trimmed by 1 base and V by 11 bases; bases with no gene match: 7. Germline CDR1 and CDR2: MDHEN and SYDVKM. CDR3 length: 14 residues. The CDR3 DNA is TGTGCCGCAACCCGGACAGGGAACACCGGGGAGCTGTTTTTT. This encodes CAATRTGNTGELFF.

J is TRBJ2-1 and V is TRBV19, with 13 bases matching TRBD2. The trim removed 8 bases at V and 6 bases at J, leaving 10 bases unmatched. There are 16 residues in the CDR3. Germline loops: CDR1 LNHDA, CDR2 SQIVND (reference sequence). The CDR3 nucleotides read TGTGCCAGTCTCTCCGTTAGACTAGCGGGGGGCAATGAGCAGTTCTTC. Residues: CASLSVRLAGGNEQFF.

The rearrangement uses TRBV9 and TRBJ2-5; D unresolved. Deletions cut 7 bases from V and 4 bases from J, with 11 bases between. Germline V gene sequence: CDR1 SGDLS, CDR2 YYNGEE. The CDR3 loop spans 12 amino acids. In nucleotides, the CDR3 is TGTGCCAGCGCCCAAACCGGAGAGACCCAGTACTTC. Amino acid sequence: CASAQTGETQYF.

The V call is TRBV19, the J call TRBJ2-1; the match to TRBD2 covers 13 bases. CDR3 size: 15 residues. CDR1 and CDR2 from the germline V gene are LNHDA and SQIVND (reference sequence). V was clipped by 4 bases and J by 6 bases; unmatched bases: 3. The CDR3 here is CASSTGLAGTNEQFF. The CDR3 DNA reads TGTGCCAGTAGTACGGGACTAGCGGGAACCAATGAGCAGTTCTTC.

J is TRBJ1-4 and V is TRBV9; D is uncertain. The CDR3 consists of 15 residues. The V and J ends lost 4 bases and 4 bases respectively, with 14 bases between them. Germline lookup yields CDR1 SGDLS and CDR2 YYNGEE. This CDR3 reads CASSSTNSYNEKLFF. CDR3 coding DNA: TGTGCCAGCAGCTCGACAAACTCTTATAATGAAAAACTGTTTTTT.

The rearrangement uses TRBV3-1 (or the pseudogene TRBV3-2) and TRBJ1-4; tentative D call: TRBD1 (5 bases). V lost 1 base and J lost 0, with 12 bases in between. CDR1 and CDR2 (germline): LGHDT, YNNKEL (reference sequence). The CDR3 contains 17 residues. The CDR3 coding sequence is TGTGCCAGCAGCCAAGGACCTGGCAGGGCAACTAATGAAAAACTGTTTTTT. Translated: CASSQGPGRATNEKLFF.

This chain links TRBV7-2 with TRBJ1-2; 7 nucleotides line up with TRBD1. Germline loops: CDR1 SGHTA, CDR2 FQGNSA. There are 17 residues in the CDR3. The junction had 13 bases not matched to a gene; V was cut back by 6 bases and J by 0 bases. CDR3 nucleotides: TGTGCCAGCAGTCGTGTCGGCAGGGGGGCAGCTAACTATGGCTACACCTTC. It specifies CASSRVGRGAANYGYTF.

The rearrangement joins TRBV28 to TRBJ1-1; no definite D call. Germline V gene lookup returns CDR1 MDHEN and CDR2 SYDVKM. There are 11 residues in the CDR3. Trimming took 1 base from V and 7 from J, leaving 4 bases between them. The CDR3 spells CASSLSYEAFF. CDR3 nucleotides: TGTGCCAGCAGTTTATCCTATGAAGCTTTCTTT.

V gene TRBV6-5 combines with J gene TRBJ1-5, with 8 bases fitting TRBD1. This CDR3 is built from 15 residues. J was trimmed by 5 bases and V by 5 bases; bases with no gene match: 8. Germline CDR1 is MNHEY and CDR2 is SVGAGI. The CDR3 DNA reads as TGTGCCAGCAGTCCTACCGACAGGGGCCATCAGCCCCAGCATTTT. Translating gives CASSPTDRGHQPQHF.

This chain uses TRBV7-8 with TRBJ2-5; TRBD1 agrees at 8 bases. Losses at the gene ends were 5 bases for V and 4 bases for J; bases not matched to a gene: 6. Per germline, CDR1 SGHVS and CDR2 FQNEAQ. This CDR3 has 14 amino acids. The CDR3 loop reads CASSQTDRGETQYF. DNA for the CDR3: TGTGCCAGCAGCCAGACCGACAGGGGAGAGACCCAGTACTTC.

The genes are TRBV27 and TRBJ1-5, with 8 bases aligning to TRBD1. CDR1 and CDR2 (germline): MNHEY, SMNVEV (reference sequence). Trimming took 4 bases from V and 5 from J; bases not matched to a gene: 10. The CDR3 runs 16 residues. CDR3 bases: TGTGCCAGCAGTTCATTAGGACAGGGAAGGGATCAGCCCCAGCATTTT. Translation gives CASSSLGQGRDQPQHF.

The CDR3 nucleotides read TGTGCCAGCAGCTCCCGGGACAGGGTTGAAGCTTTCTTT. Its protein product is CASSSRDRVEAFF. V is TRBV11-2 and J is TRBJ1-1, with 9 bases aligning to TRBD1. The germline CDR1 and CDR2 sequences are SGHAT and FQNNGV. CDR3 size: 13 residues. J gave up 7 bases and V 4 bases, and 4 bases lay outside the gene matches.

This clone was seen only once. The chain has TRBV9 and TRBJ1-2; perhaps TRBD1 as D (6 bases). This CDR3 comprises 15 residues. Germline values: CDR1 SGDLS, CDR2 YYNGEE. The V and J ends lost 2 bases and 4 bases respectively, with 15 bases between them. The CDR3 bases are TGTGCCAGCAGCGTCGGGACGCCAGGGGCCTATGGCTACACCTTC. This sequence encodes CASSVGTPGAYGYTF.

This chain links TRBV11-3 with TRBJ2-5; the match to TRBD2 covers 9 bases. CDR1 is SGHNT, CDR2 YENEEA, per germline. The CDR3 has 14 amino acids. V was pared by 6 bases and J by 2 bases, with 4 bases of the junction left unmatched. Here the CDR3 reads CASSFSGSQETQYF. The DNA for the CDR3 is TGTGCCAGCAGTTTTAGCGGGAGTCAAGAGACCCAGTACTTC. Drawing the rest from reference TRBV11-3 and TRBJ2-5, the complete variable domain is EAGVVQSPRYKIIEKKQPVAFWCNPISGHNTLYWYLQNLGQGPELLIRYENEEAVDDSQLPKDRFSAERLKGVDSTLKIQPAELGDSAVYLCASSFSGSQETQYFGPGTRLLVL.

The chain uses TRBV3-1 (or the pseudogene TRBV3-2) and TRBJ1-6, with TRBD1 identical over 7 bases. In germline, CDR1 is LGHDT, CDR2 YNNKEL (reference sequence). The CDR3 has 13 amino acids. The J segment lost 10 bases and the V segment lost 0 bases, leaving 0 bases of the junction unmatched. CDR3 in amino acids: CASSQEGGSPLHF. The DNA for the CDR3 is TGTGCCAGCAGCCAAGAAGGGGGCTCACCCCTCCACTTT.

The genes are TRBV4-2 and TRBJ2-3, with 12 bases that match TRBD2. Germline lookup yields CDR1 LGHNA and CDR2 YNFKEQ. This CDR3 comprises 16 residues. J lost 4 bases, V lost 1 base, and 3 bases had no gene match. The CDR3: CASSQAPSGGADTQYF. DNA for the CDR3: TGTGCCAGCAGCCAAGCCCCTAGCGGGGGGGCAGATACGCAGTATTTT.

V and J are TRBV6-6 and TRBJ2-2; D may be TRBD2 (5 bases). Trimming cost V 4 bases and J 7 bases, with 13 bases left between them. Germline-derived CDR1 and CDR2 are MNHNY and SVGAGI (reference sequence). This CDR3 is 14 amino acids long. CDR3 amino acids: CASSLTSGDGELFF. DNA for the CDR3: TGTGCCAGCAGTTTGACCTCCGGGGACGGGGAGCTGTTTTTT.

The rearrangement joins TRBV5-6 to TRBJ2-7, with D possibly matching TRBD2 (7 bases). This CDR3 is 13 amino acids long. The germline gives CDR1 SGHDT, CDR2 YYEEEE. Trimming cost V 3 bases and J 6 bases, with 13 bases left between them. The CDR3 sequence: CASSSERGGEQYF. The CDR3 DNA is TGTGCCAGCAGCTCGGAGAGGGGGGGCGAGCAGTACTTC.

The chain combines TRBV10-3 with TRBJ2-7, with 9 bases lining up with TRBD1. The CDR3 is made up of 15 amino acids. J gave up 2 bases and V 6 bases, and 8 bases lay outside the gene matches. The V gene's germline CDR1 is ENHRY and CDR2 SYGVKD. The CDR3 DNA reads as TGTGCCATCAGCGGTTCCGGGACAGGGACCTACGAGCAGTACTTC. Amino acid sequence: CAISGSGTGTYEQYF.

The chain employs TRBV5-1 and TRBJ2-3, with D hard to call. The V end was cut by 7 bases, the J end by 2 bases, with 14 bases between. Germline CDR1 SGHRS, CDR2 YFSETQ. The length of the CDR3 is 14 residues. CDR3 bases: TGCGCCAGCTATACGTACAGTTCCACAGATACGCAGTATTTT. This gives the protein CASYTYSSTDTQYF. The full variable domain, with the rest looked up from reference TRBV5-1 and TRBJ2-3, is KAGVTQTPRYLIKTRGQQVTLSCSPISGHRSVSWYQQTPGQGLQFLFEYFSETQRNKGNFPGRFSGRQFSNSRSEMNVSTLELGDSALYLCASYTYSSTDTQYFGPGTRLTVL.